These 32 T cell receptor beta chains were all obtained from the same sample, sequenced in a study of shared clonotypes between healthy human individuals. Repertoires were generated with immunoSEQ multiplex PCR, while TCRdb's copy carries only in-frame clones and drops some. The repertoire consists of hundreds of thousands of clones, with approximately 73% occurring once and the leading ten covering roughly 1.9%. Sequencing was done on a sample of memory CD4+ T cells sorted from blood. This sample's subset: CD45RA-negative fraction. Source of these receptors: a woman in her twenties or thirties in good health.

This clone was recorded only once. A clone one base away is much larger, so this may be a read error. The sample contains more than one DNA sequence encoding this CDR3. V gene TRBV19 combines with J gene TRBJ2-3, with 7 positions matching TRBD1. V trimming: 6 bases; J trimming: 0 bases; junction bases outside the gene matches: 3. Per the germline V gene, CDR1 is LNHDA and CDR2 is SQIVND (reference sequence). The CDR3 has 14 residues. The CDR3 region is CASRPTGSTDTQYF. Written as DNA, the CDR3 is TGTGCCAGTAGACCGACAGGGAGCACAGATACGCAGTATTTT.

This clone showed up just a few times. The rearrangement joins TRBV19 to TRBJ1-5; a possible D gene is TRBD1 (5 bases). The CDR3 is 14 amino acids. V was clipped by 5 bases and J by 4 bases, with 12 bases between them. From germline, CDR1 is LNHDA and CDR2 SQIVND (reference sequence). The CDR3 region is CASSGGIRNQPQHF. CDR3 DNA sequence: TGTGCCAGTAGTGGGGGTATTCGGAATCAGCCCCAGCATTTT.

This chain joins TRBV5-8 and TRBJ1-4, with a tentative D call TRBD1 (5 bases). Germline V lookup: CDR1 SGHTS, CDR2 YDEGEE. The CDR3 is made up of 13 amino acids. The ends were cut back, 6 bases at V and 3 bases at J, with 9 bases in the middle. The CDR3 DNA is TGTGCCAGCACCGGACACCCTAATGAAAAACTGTTTTTT. This translates into CASTGHPNEKLFF.

This clone was seen once. The same CDR3 can be traced to other DNA sequences in this sample. CDR3 coding DNA: TGTGCCAGCAGCCAAGTCGGCGGGGCTAGCACAGATACGCAGTATTTT. Residues: CASSQVGGASTDTQYF. The chain links TRBV14 to TRBJ2-3, with TRBD2 as a possible D gene (6 bases). There are 16 residues in the CDR3. Germline loops: CDR1 SGHDN, CDR2 FVKESK. V shed 1 base and J shed 0 bases, with 11 bases lying between them.

The CDR3 protein is CASSLTGAGETQYF. The CDR3 region has the DNA TGTGCCAGCAGCTTGACAGGGGCTGGGGAGACCCAGTACTTC. The chain is built from TRBV7-6 and TRBJ2-5, with 8 bases identical to TRBD1. The CDR3 totals 14 residues. Germline lookup yields CDR1 SGHVS and CDR2 FNYEAQ. The J segment lost 5 bases and the V segment lost 3 bases, leaving 5 bases of the junction unmatched. Full variable domain (missing parts from reference TRBV7-6 and TRBJ2-5): GAGVSQSPRYKVTKRGQDVALRCDPISGHVSLYWYRQALGQGPEFLTYFNYEAQQDKSGLPNDRFSAERPEGSISTLTIQRTEQRDSAMYRCASSLTGAGETQYFGPGTRLLVL.

The chain employs TRBV29-1 and TRBJ1-4, with TRBD1 as a possible D gene (6 bases). Germline assignment: CDR1 SQVTM and CDR2 ANQGSEA. CDR3 length: 12 amino acids. The V end lost 2 bases, the J end lost 9 bases, and 10 bases lay between the germline ends. In DNA form, the CDR3 reads TGCAGCGTTGAAACGGACAGTCAAAAACTGTTTTTT. Protein sequence: CSVETDSQKLFF. Based on the CDR3 plus reference TRBV29-1 and TRBJ1-4, the full variable domain is SAVISQKPSRDICQRGTSLTIQCQVDSQVTMMFWYRQQPGQSLTLIATANQGSEATYESGFVIDKFPISRPNLTFSTLTVSNMSPEDSSIYLCSVETDSQKLFFGSGTQLSVL.

This chain connects TRBV28 to TRBJ2-7; perhaps TRBD2 as D (7 bases). With 6 bases removed from V and 2 bases from J, the gap between germline ends came to 14 bases. Per germline, CDR1 MDHEN and CDR2 SYDVKM. The CDR3 consists of 14 residues. CDR3 protein: CASRRGGETYEQYF. CDR3 nucleotide sequence: TGTGCCAGCAGAAGGGGGGGGGAAACCTACGAGCAGTACTTC.

The count of this clone is one. The genes are TRBV5-8 and TRBJ1-1, with 7 positions matching TRBD1. Looked up from germline, CDR1 is SGHTS and CDR2 is YDEGEE. This CDR3 is 17 amino acids long. J was trimmed by 0 bases and V by 0 bases; bases with no gene match: 8. The CDR3 DNA is TGTGCCAGCAGCTTGGATAATTGGACAGGAATGAACACTGAAGCTTTCTTT. This translates into CASSLDNWTGMNTEAFF. Complete variable domain (other parts from reference TRBV5-8 and TRBJ1-1): EAGVTQSPTHLIKTRGQQATLRCSPISGHTSVYWYQQALGLGLQFLLWYDEGEERNRGNFPPRFSGRQFPNYSSELNVNALELEDSALYLCASSLDNWTGMNTEAFFGQGTRLTVV.

This clone occurred once. The chain has TRBV19 and TRBJ2-1, with 8 bases lining up with TRBD2. The CDR3 is 18 amino acids. V lost 3 bases, J lost 0 bases, and 10 bases stayed unmatched. CDR1 is LNHDA and CDR2 is SQIVND in the germline V gene (reference sequence). This chain's CDR3 is CASSIRSSGPSSYNEQFF. The CDR3 DNA reads as TGTGCCAGTAGTATCAGGTCTAGCGGGCCGAGCTCCTACAATGAGCAGTTCTTC.

The gene calls are TRBV6-6 and TRBJ2-7; 14 nucleotides align to TRBD2. This CDR3 comprises 15 residues. V was clipped by 6 bases and J by 5 bases; unmatched bases: 6. Germline V CDR1 and CDR2: MNHNY, SVGAGI (reference sequence). The CDR3, as DNA: TGTGCCAGCAGGGGGACTAGCGGGAGCTATCACGAGCAGTACTTC. This gives the protein CASRGTSGSYHEQYF.

CDR3 DNA: TGTGCCAGCAGTTCTCCCACCATAAACATTCAGTACTTC. Translated, it gives CASSSPTINIQYF. The rearrangement links TRBV7-9 to TRBJ2-4; no clear D. Trimming pared 6 bases from V and 6 bases from J, leaving 12 bases between. Germline V gene lookup returns CDR1 SEHNR and CDR2 FQNEAQ (reference sequence). The CDR3 runs 13 residues.

V usage is TRBV2 and J usage is TRBJ2-7; maybe TRBD1 (5 bases). There are 16 residues in the CDR3. CDR1 and CDR2 (germline): SNHLY, FYNNEI. Trimming left V 1 base short and J 0 bases short, with 13 bases between. CDR3 nucleotides: TGTGCCAGCAGTGAAGACGCAGGGATAAGCTCCTACGAGCAGTACTTC. Protein product: CASSEDAGISSYEQYF.

A few counts support this clone. The identical CDR3 is also encoded by other nucleotide sequences in the sample. V gene TRBV5-1 combines with J gene TRBJ1-5; TRBD1 is a possible D gene (5 bases). The CDR3 totals 13 residues. V lost 0 bases to trimming and J lost 6 bases, with 7 bases between them. Germline V gives CDR1 SGHRS, CDR2 YFSETQ. Written as DNA, the CDR3 is TGCGCCAGCAGCTTGGAGGGGAGTCAGCCCCAGCATTTT. Its translation: CASSLEGSQPQHF.

With regard to this clone: This same CDR3 is encoded by further DNA sequences in the sample. The V call is TRBV28, the J call TRBJ1-2; no clear D gene. Germline assignment: CDR1 MDHEN and CDR2 SYDVKM. The CDR3 has 13 amino acids. Deletions cut 2 bases from V and 4 bases from J, with 8 bases between. CDR3 residues: CASSLRGSYGYTF. The CDR3 DNA sequence: TGTGCCAGCAGTTTACGGGGTTCCTATGGCTACACCTTC.

V usage is TRBV5-8 and J usage is TRBJ1-1, with D perhaps matching TRBD1 (6 bases). Trimming took 3 bases from V and 1 from J, leaving 10 bases between them. The CDR3 is made up of 14 amino acids. Germline CDR1 and CDR2: SGHTS and YDEGEE. CDR3 region: CASSSRGQNTEAFF. CDR3 coding DNA: TGTGCCAGCAGCTCCCGGGGGCAGAACACTGAAGCTTTCTTT.

This chain uses TRBV7-2 with TRBJ2-7; 10 bases agree with TRBD2. CDR3 length equals 15 residues. The trim removed 5 bases at V and 7 bases at J, leaving 11 bases unmatched. Germline CDR1 reads SGHTA; CDR2 reads FQGNSA. This CDR3 reads CASSQDHGTSDEQYF. The CDR3 DNA reads as TGTGCCAGCAGCCAAGATCACGGGACTAGCGATGAGCAGTACTTC.

The chain has TRBV10-3 and TRBJ2-5; 7 positions match TRBD1. The junction had 2 bases not matched to a gene; V was cut back by 6 bases and J by 1 base. The CDR3 is 13 amino acids. Looked up from germline, CDR1 is ENHRY and CDR2 is SYGVKD. In nucleotides, the CDR3 is TGTGCCATCAGGGGGACAGTCCAAGAGACCCAGTACTTC. Amino acids: CAIRGTVQETQYF.

This sequence joins TRBV9 and TRBJ2-1; the match to TRBD2 covers 7 bases. This CDR3 has 15 residues. Germline V gives CDR1 SGDLS, CDR2 YYNGEE. The ends lost 3 bases at V and 3 bases at J; junction bases unmatched: 6. The CDR3 spells CASSANTGGYNEQFF. The DNA of the CDR3 is TGTGCCAGCAGCGCTAATACGGGAGGCTACAATGAGCAGTTCTTC.

This clone appeared a single time. The chain has TRBV7-8 and TRBJ2-1, with D possibly matching TRBD2 (5 bases). Trimming took off 1 base at V and 8 bases at J, with 27 bases between the two ends. This CDR3 contains 19 residues. Germline-derived CDR1 and CDR2 are SGHVS and FQNEAQ. The CDR3 here is CASSLVKVWETNRRDEQFF. The CDR3, as DNA: TGTGCCAGCAGCTTAGTTAAGGTGTGGGAAACTAACCGGCGGGATGAGCAGTTCTTC.

V is TRBV20-1 and J is TRBJ2-3; the D gene is possibly TRBD1 (5 bases). Germline loops: CDR1 DFQATT, CDR2 SNEGSKA (reference sequence). The CDR3 consists of 11 residues. Trimming stripped 4 bases from V and 8 bases from J, with 10 bases between. The CDR3 spells CSAKGPGTQYF. Here the CDR3 DNA reads TGCAGTGCTAAGGGGCCTGGTACGCAGTATTTT.

The chain uses TRBV18 and TRBJ2-7; 8 nucleotides match TRBD1. The CDR3 spans 14 residues. Trimming at V came to 3 bases and at J to 5 bases, leaving 6 bases not matched to a gene. The germline gives CDR1 KGHSH, CDR2 LQKENI. DNA for the CDR3: TGTGCCAGCTCACCCACGGCAGGGGGCGACGAGCAGTACTTC. Translation gives CASSPTAGGDEQYF.

CDR3 protein: CASSLGGGGGEQFF. The CDR3 nucleotides are TGCGCCAGCAGCCTCGGGGGTGGAGGCGGTGAGCAGTTCTTC. The chain is built from TRBV10-1 and TRBJ2-1, with a weak D call TRBD2 (6 bases). Germline CDR1 WNHNN, CDR2 SYGVQD (reference sequence). The CDR3 loop spans 14 amino acids. Trimming pared 6 bases from V and 9 bases from J, leaving 18 bases between.

The V call is TRBV5-1, the J call TRBJ2-7; TRBD2 aligns across 8 bases. V was clipped by 5 bases and J by 3 bases; unmatched bases: 10. This CDR3 is 15 amino acids long. Germline lookup yields CDR1 SGHRS and CDR2 YFSETQ. The CDR3 reads CASSTTGTSGYEQYF. The CDR3 DNA is TGCGCCAGCAGTACAACCGGGACTAGTGGCTACGAGCAGTACTTC.

The chain recombines TRBV4-2 with TRBJ1-3; 8 bases line up with TRBD1. In germline, CDR1 is LGHNA, CDR2 YNFKEQ. The CDR3 is 16 amino acids. J gave up 4 bases and V 2 bases, and 7 bases lay outside the gene matches. This CDR3 reads CASSQYNRGVGNTIYF. CDR3 bases: TGTGCCAGCAGCCAATATAACAGGGGGGTCGGAAACACCATATATTTT.

The chain recombines TRBV28 with TRBJ1-5, with no clear D. Germline V gene sequence: CDR1 MDHEN, CDR2 SYDVKM. The CDR3 contains 14 residues. Trimming pared 4 bases from V and 1 base from J, leaving 8 bases between. The CDR3 loop is CASSSITSNQPQHF. As DNA, the CDR3 is TGTGCCAGCAGTTCGATTACGAGCAATCAGCCCCAGCATTTT.

This chain connects TRBV7-2 to TRBJ2-7; D is undetermined. The CDR3 has 13 residues. The V gene lost 6 bases and the J gene lost 3 bases, with 12 bases spanning the gap. CDR1 is SGHTA and CDR2 is FQGNSA in the germline V gene. The CDR3 coding sequence is TGTGCCAGCAGTTTCGAGGCCCGCTACGAGCAGTACTTC. Its protein product is CASSFEARYEQYF.

This chain links TRBV6-1 with TRBJ2-7, with D perhaps TRBD1 (6 bases). The CDR3 is made up of 13 amino acids. The germline V and J ends were trimmed by 5 bases and 3 bases, with 11 bases remaining between them. Germline-derived CDR1 and CDR2 are MNHNS and SASEGT. CDR3 sequence (DNA): TGTGCCAGCAGTTGGGACAACTTCTACGAGCAGTACTTC. Translated: CASSWDNFYEQYF.

The chain's CDR3 is CASSQDWRGGDTQYF. The CDR3 nucleotides are TGCGCCAGCAGCCAAGATTGGCGGGGGGGAGATACGCAGTATTTT. The genes are TRBV4-1 and TRBJ2-3, with TRBD2 identical over 9 bases. The CDR3 totals 15 residues. The junction had 3 bases not matched to a gene; V was cut back by 0 bases and J by 5 bases. Per the germline V gene, CDR1 is MGHRA and CDR2 is YSYEKL.

The chain is built from TRBV28 and TRBJ1-2, with TRBD1 identical over 11 bases. The length of the CDR3 is 15 residues. The V gene end was trimmed by 3 bases and the J gene end by 10 bases; junction bases not matched to a gene: 10. Germline V CDR1 and CDR2: MDHEN, SYDVKM. As DNA, the CDR3 is TGTGCCAGCAGTTTGGCCGGGACAGGGGGACTCGTCTACACCTTC. This gives the protein CASSLAGTGGLVYTF.

The V and J genes are TRBV28 and TRBJ2-5, with 8 nucleotides matching TRBD1. V shed 6 bases, J shed 0 bases, and the junction held 6 bases outside the gene matches. This CDR3 has 15 residues. CDR1 is MDHEN, CDR2 SYDVKM, per germline. CDR3 in DNA: TGTGCCAGCAGCCTTCGGACAGGGTACCAAGAGACCCAGTACTTC. Encoded protein: CASSLRTGYQETQYF.

With respect to this clone: Other DNA sequences of this sample code for an identical CDR3. The gene calls are TRBV30 and TRBJ1-1, with no clear D. Germline CDR1 is GTSNPN and CDR2 is SVGIG (reference sequence). The V gene lost 2 bases and the J gene lost 0 bases, with 7 bases spanning the gap. This CDR3 comprises 13 residues. The CDR3 protein is CAWSRGVNTEAFF. The CDR3 bases are TGTGCCTGGAGTCGGGGTGTGAACACTGAAGCTTTCTTT.

This clone was counted a single time. The chain joins TRBV7-9 to TRBJ2-1; no reliable D call. Germline assignment: CDR1 SEHNR and CDR2 FQNEAQ (reference sequence). The V gene lost 5 bases and the J gene lost 1 base, with 6 bases spanning the gap. The CDR3 sequence is 13 residues long. The CDR3: CASSPRSYNEQFF. DNA of the CDR3: TGTGCCAGCAGCCCCCGATCCTACAATGAGCAGTTCTTC.